Following are 14 T cell receptor beta chains from one sample sequenced in a study of CD8+ T cells in alopecia areata (dated by TCRdb to 2016 to 2019). The time point label for this specimen denotes: baseline before oral tofacitinib. Libraries were prepared through the immunoSEQ multiplex PCR assay. RNA was extracted from all samples and reverse transcribed into cDNA as template for TCR sequencing. Here the immuneACCESS table is served through TCRdb, limited to in-frame sequences with V and J called. Missing clones are a known gap in these copies; in checked studies unresolved V genes cover under half, and the rest lacks a known reason. The sample table lists some 180,000 clones, 50% to 70% of them with a count of one. Jointly, the top ten make up around 1.8% of the sample. The source was CD4+ T cells sorted from blood, collected at week 0. Receptors originate from a human donor with alopecia areata.

This clone has more than one count but fewer than ten. V is TRBV5-1 and J is TRBJ1-1; 7 nucleotides line up with TRBD1. V was pared by 3 bases and J by 0 bases, with 5 bases of the junction left unmatched. The CDR3 has 15 amino acids. From germline, CDR1 is SGHRS and CDR2 YFSETQ. For the CDR3, the DNA is TGCGCCAGCAGCTATTCCGGGACAGTGAACACTGAAGCTTTCTTT. It translates to CASSYSGTVNTEAFF.

The sample holds a few counts of this clone. The chain couples TRBV6-1 to TRBJ1-1; D gene unclear. The length of the CDR3 is 13 residues. Germline values: CDR1 MNHNS, CDR2 SASEGT. V gave up 5 bases and J gave up 1 base, with 8 bases separating them. The CDR3 reads CASSPQRNTEAFF. DNA for the CDR3: TGTGCCAGCAGTCCACAAAGGAACACTGAAGCTTTCTTT.

The gene calls are TRBV30 and TRBJ2-2; unclear D gene. This CDR3 is built from 12 residues. The germline V gene has CDR1 GTSNPN and CDR2 SVGIG (reference sequence). V was clipped by 7 bases and J by 6 bases, with 12 bases between them. As DNA, the CDR3 is TGTGCCTACCAAGGTGGAGCCGGGGAGCTGTTTTTT. It specifies CAYQGGAGELFF.

The chain uses TRBV7-2 and TRBJ1-2; perhaps TRBD1 as D (6 bases). This CDR3 has 13 amino acids. Germline-derived CDR1 and CDR2 are SGHTA and FQGNSA. Deletions cut 2 bases from V and 8 bases from J, with 12 bases between. Here the CDR3 reads CASSLRQVKGYTF. DNA of the CDR3: TGTGCCAGCAGCTTAAGACAGGTGAAAGGCTACACCTTC.

The genes are TRBV7-9 and TRBJ2-3; 9 nucleotides match TRBD1. The CDR3 covers 16 residues. Germline-derived CDR1 and CDR2 are SEHNR and FQNEAQ (reference sequence). J was trimmed by 4 bases and V by 4 bases; bases with no gene match: 9. CDR3 residues: CASSYPGQGQSDTQYF. The CDR3 DNA follows: TGTGCCAGCAGCTATCCGGGACAGGGTCAGTCAGATACGCAGTATTTT.

V and J are TRBV5-1 and TRBJ2-1; 8 bases align to TRBD1. V trimming: 4 bases; J trimming: 5 bases; junction bases outside the gene matches: 5. The CDR3 spans 14 residues. Germline V gene lookup returns CDR1 SGHRS and CDR2 YFSETQ. The CDR3 loop reads CASSPGQGNNEQFF. For the CDR3, the DNA is TGCGCCAGCAGCCCTGGACAGGGTAACAATGAGCAGTTCTTC. Together with reference TRBV5-1 and TRBJ2-1, the CDR3 gives the full variable domain: KAGVTQTPRYLIKTRGQQVTLSCSPISGHRSVSWYQQTPGQGLQFLFEYFSETQRNKGNFPGRFSGRQFSNSRSEMNVSTLELGDSALYLCASSPGQGNNEQFFGPGTRLTVL.

V and J are TRBV7-2 and TRBJ1-2; 9 nucleotides agree with TRBD1. The CDR3 spans 14 residues. V was pared by 5 bases and J by 4 bases, with 5 bases of the junction left unmatched. Germline loops: CDR1 SGHTA, CDR2 FQGNSA. CDR3 sequence: CASSPGTGTYGYTF. CDR3 DNA: TGTGCCAGCAGCCCCGGGACAGGGACCTATGGCTACACCTTC.

V usage is TRBV4-3 and J usage is TRBJ1-2; 9 nucleotides align to TRBD1. Germline V gene sequence: CDR1 LGHNA, CDR2 YSLEER. Unmatched junction bases numbered 4, after V lost 0 bases and J lost 8 bases. There are 14 residues in the CDR3. Written as DNA, the CDR3 is TGCGCCAGCAGCCAAGAGGACAGGGGTAGAGGCTACACCTTC. This translates into CASSQEDRGRGYTF.

The J gene is TRBJ2-2, the V gene TRBV4-3; a weak D match, TRBD2 (6 bases). The ends were cut back, 1 base at V and 1 base at J, with 10 bases in the middle. The CDR3 has 16 amino acids. Germline loops: CDR1 LGHNA, CDR2 YSLEER. The CDR3, as DNA: TGCGCCAGCAGCCAAGTGCCAGCGGGGAACACCGGGGAGCTGTTTTTT. This translates into CASSQVPAGNTGELFF.

CDR3 bases: TGTGCCAGCCAGGACGGGACAGGGTATTCGAACTATGGCTACACCTTC. Translated: CASQDGTGYSNYGYTF. This chain links TRBV19 with TRBJ1-2; 9 bases fit TRBD1. J lost 2 bases, V lost 9 bases, and 13 bases had no gene match. The CDR3 is made up of 16 amino acids. The germline CDR1 and CDR2 sequences are LNHDA and SQIVND (reference sequence).

The rearrangement joins TRBV20-1 to TRBJ2-5; D unresolved. The V gene's germline CDR1 is DFQATT and CDR2 SNEGSKA (reference sequence). The V end lost 3 bases, the J end lost 1 base, and 3 bases lay between the germline ends. The CDR3 runs to 11 residues. This chain's CDR3 is CSASFQETQYF. The CDR3 DNA is TGCAGTGCTAGCTTCCAAGAGACCCAGTACTTC.

This chain uses TRBV18 with TRBJ1-5, with 7 bases lining up with TRBD1. Germline V gene lookup returns CDR1 KGHSH and CDR2 LQKENI. The CDR3 consists of 14 residues. Trimming removed 3 bases from V and 4 bases from J; junction bases left unmatched: 3. This CDR3 is CASSPGTVNQPQHF. CDR3 DNA sequence: TGTGCCAGCTCACCCGGGACAGTTAATCAGCCCCAGCATTTT.

CDR3 residues: CASSSWRGAEQYF. The CDR3 nucleotides are TGTGCCAGCAGCTCATGGAGGGGGGCCGAGCAGTACTTC. The chain has TRBV5-5 and TRBJ2-7, with D tentatively TRBD1 or TRBD2 (6 bases each). V dropped 3 bases and J dropped 6 bases, with 13 bases sitting between them. Germline V gene lookup returns CDR1 SGHKS and CDR2 YYEKEE (reference sequence). There are 13 residues in the CDR3. Using reference TRBV5-5 and TRBJ2-7 for the parts outside the CDR3, the full variable domain is DAGVTQSPTHLIKTRGQQVTLRCSPISGHKSVSWYQQVLGQGPQFIFQYYEKEERGRGNFPDRFSARQFPNYSSELNVNALLLGDSALYLCASSSWRGAEQYFGPGTRLTVT.

The gene calls are TRBV9 and TRBJ1-2; TRBD1 aligns across 8 bases. CDR3 length: 14 residues. V lost 0 bases and J lost 4; bases outside the gene matches: 2. CDR1 is SGDLS, CDR2 YYNGEE, per germline. The CDR3 here is CASSVATGGYGYTF. The CDR3 nucleotides are TGTGCCAGCAGCGTAGCAACAGGGGGCTATGGCTACACCTTC.